These T cell receptor beta chains were read from a single sample in a study of cytomegalovirus exposure and HLA in healthy donors. Produced via immunoSEQ multiplex PCR; TCRdb's table is partial and in-frame only. The data show 150,000 to 200,000 clones, around 90% seen once. Source material: PBMCs. These receptors were obtained from a boy younger than 10 in good health and CMV-seronegative. The CDR3 runs from the conserved cysteine through the conserved F or W. A D gene is named only where the DNA matches it firmly. Only some rows state a clone size, as once, few, many or a class for expanded clones.

TRBJ1-2 TRBV4-1 - - CASSQVDTTIYGYTF TGCGCCAGCAGCCAAGTGGACACGACGATTTATGGCTACACCTTC
TRBJ1-2 TRBV9 - - CASSVGDGPWDYGYTF TGTGCCAGCAGCGTAGGAGATGGGCCGTGGGACTATGGCTACACCTTC
TRBJ1-6 TRBV7-2 - few CASSLEGYSPLHF TGTGCCAGCAGCTTAGAGGGGTATTCACCCCTCCACTTT
TRBJ1-1 TRBV28 - - CASSPPRTEAFF TGTGCCAGCAGTCCGCCGCGGACTGAAGCTTTCTTT
TRBJ2-7 TRBV29-1 TRBD1 - CSVLTGQHYEQYF TGCAGCGTCCTAACGGGACAGCACTACGAGCAGTACTTC
TRBJ2-2 TRBV5-1 - - CASSPVPGELFF TGCGCCAGCAGCCCCGTCCCCGGGGAGCTGTTTTTT
TRBJ1-4 TRBV30 - - CASYSEKLFF TGTGCCTCATACAGCGAAAAACTGTTTTTT
TRBJ1-1 TRBV19 - - CASSIAQGRTEAFF TGTGCCAGTAGTATCGCCCAGGGTCGGACTGAAGCTTTCTTT
TRBJ2-6 TRBV11-2 - - CASSSQTQDVLTF TGTGCCAGCAGCTCCCAAACCCAGGACGTCCTGACTTTC
TRBJ2-5 TRBV6-6 - - CASSYLLETQYF TGTGCCAGCAGTTACCTCTTAGAAACCCAGTACTTC
TRBJ1-2 TRBV28 - - CASSLWDKIYGYTF TGTGCCAGCAGTTTATGGGACAAAATTTATGGCTACACCTTC